This T cell receptor beta chain was identified in a study of T-cell reconstitution after alpha-beta-depleted transplantation in children. This CDR3 comprises 14 residues. Germline lookup yields CDR1 SGHDT and CDR2 YYEEEE. The ends were cut back, 0 bases at V and 2 bases at J, with 8 bases in the middle. The table lists this clonotype with many counts. Antigen unknown. Study observations and caveats: Where some patients showed high TCRbeta diversity at day 60, it came from recipient T cells and thymic progenitors that had survived. Counts and diversity of T cells one year after transplant came mostly from newly produced T cells.

Preparing the TCRbeta library involved the use of unique molecular identifiers. TCRdb re-analysed the PCR reads in MiXCR, keeping a single row per CDR3 protein. The sample contains roughly 120,000 distinct CDR3 sequences, about 23% of which appear only once. The source of this sequence is a male patient between 2 and 15 years old who had a stem cell transplant for chronic granulomatous disease, so the T cells may come from the graft donor. The chain links TRBV5-6 to TRBJ2-5, with no clear D. The sequencing here drew on PBMCs, mostly from graft donor cells, taken 180 days after TCRalphabeta/CD19-depleted stem cell transplant. CDR3 DNA: TGTGCCAGCAGCTTGGGGTCCAGTCAAGAGACCCAGTACTTC. Translating gives CASSLGSSQETQYF.